This entry lists 21 T cell receptor beta chains sequenced from one sample in a study of T cells in localized non-small cell lung cancer. The repertoire was sequenced with immunoSEQ multiplex PCR; TCRdb's copy has only in-frame clones and lacks some. The sample contains approximately 4,000 clones, roughly 29% of which appear only once. The starting material was lung tumor tissue, obtained before any cancer treatment. The receptors were gathered from a male donor at least 60 years old with stage III lung adenocarcinoma.

The V call is TRBV18, the J call TRBJ1-1, with 9 nucleotides matching TRBD1. The CDR3 extends over 16 amino acids. V shed 3 bases and J 3 bases; nucleotides not matched to a gene: 8. Germline V gene lookup returns CDR1 KGHSH and CDR2 LQKENI. The CDR3 sequence is CASSPLQGARDTEAFF. The DNA for the CDR3 is TGTGCCAGCTCACCCTTACAGGGGGCGCGAGACACTGAAGCTTTCTTT.

The chain recombines TRBV5-1 with TRBJ1-6, with a weak D call TRBD1 (5 bases). CDR3 length equals 14 residues. V lost 4 bases and J 7 bases, leaving 12 bases between the germline ends. Germline lookup yields CDR1 SGHRS and CDR2 YFSETQ. The CDR3 DNA sequence: TGCGCCAGCAGCGGGGCTAGTTACAATTCACCCCTCCACTTT. Amino acid sequence: CASSGASYNSPLHF.

The genes are TRBV9 and TRBJ2-2, with 8 bases identical to TRBD1. The junction had 7 bases not matched to a gene; V was cut back by 5 bases and J by 4 bases. The CDR3 is made up of 15 amino acids. Looked up from germline, CDR1 is SGDLS and CDR2 is YYNGEE. The CDR3 DNA reads TGTGCCAGCAGTTCGACAGGGGAGGCCACCGGGGAGCTGTTTTTT. Protein product: CASSSTGEATGELFF.

This clone has a handful of counts. The chain employs TRBV11-1 and TRBJ2-2; TRBD1 agrees at 7 bases. V lost 5 bases, J lost 7 bases, and 10 bases stayed unmatched. This CDR3 has 15 residues. The germline gives CDR1 SGHAT, CDR2 FQDESV (reference sequence). CDR3: CASSLNRQGNGELFF. CDR3 nucleotide sequence: TGTGCCAGCAGCCTAAACCGACAGGGCAACGGGGAGCTGTTTTTT.

This chain uses TRBV10-1 with TRBJ2-3, with D unresolved. This CDR3 is 13 amino acids long. CDR1 and CDR2 (germline): WNHNN, SYGVQD (reference sequence). V was pared by 4 bases and J by 4 bases, with 9 bases between. CDR3 loop: CASSGTPPDTQYF. CDR3 sequence (DNA): TGCGCCAGCAGTGGGACCCCCCCAGATACGCAGTATTTT.

This clone has more than one count but fewer than ten. The V and J genes are TRBV11-3 and TRBJ1-4, with D possibly being TRBD1 (5 bases). Germline V CDR1 and CDR2: SGHNT, YENEEA. CDR3 length equals 14 residues. With 3 bases removed from V and 0 bases from J, the gap between germline ends came to 5 bases. This CDR3 is CASSLTATNEKLFF. The CDR3 region has the DNA TGTGCCAGCAGCTTGACAGCAACTAATGAAAAACTGTTTTTT.

The V call is TRBV11-3, the J call TRBJ2-1, with D maybe TRBD2 (6 bases). Germline V gene sequence: CDR1 SGHNT, CDR2 YENEEA. CDR3 length: 15 residues. V lost 5 bases and J 3 bases, leaving 14 bases between the germline ends. In DNA form, the CDR3 reads TGTGCCAGCAGCCTAGGGTGGCGGGGCTACAATGAGCAGTTCTTC. Its translation: CASSLGWRGYNEQFF. Together with reference TRBV11-3 and TRBJ2-1, the CDR3 gives the full variable domain: EAGVVQSPRYKIIEKKQPVAFWCNPISGHNTLYWYLQNLGQGPELLIRYENEEAVDDSQLPKDRFSAERLKGVDSTLKIQPAELGDSAVYLCASSLGWRGYNEQFFGPGTRLTVL.

This chain links TRBV18 with TRBJ2-5, with D tentatively TRBD1 (6 bases). The CDR3 loop spans 13 amino acids. Looked up from germline, CDR1 is KGHSH and CDR2 is LQKENI. Trimming took off 4 bases at V and 1 base at J, with 7 bases between the two ends. Here the CDR3 DNA reads TGTGCCAGCTCACTACAGGGCCAAGAGACCCAGTACTTC. It yields the protein CASSLQGQETQYF.

This clone was observed a few times. The rearrangement links TRBV7-6 to TRBJ2-7, with a possible D match to TRBD2 (6 bases). Between the trimmed V and J ends, which lost 5 bases and 2 bases, there was a span of 13 bases. Per germline, CDR1 SGHVS and CDR2 FNYEAQ. This CDR3 region has 14 residues. CDR3 protein: CASSPTGDPYEQYF. CDR3 bases: TGTGCCAGCAGCCCCACGGGGGACCCCTACGAGCAGTACTTC.

V usage is TRBV6-8 and J usage is TRBJ2-5; D gene unclear. V lost 2 bases and J 2 bases, leaving 6 bases between the germline ends. This CDR3 contains 13 residues. The germline V gene encodes CDR1 MNHGY and CDR2 SAAAGT. DNA for the CDR3: TGTGCCAGCAGTTACCCCCCTCAAGAGACCCAGTACTTC. This gives the protein CASSYPPQETQYF.

J is TRBJ1-1 and V is TRBV6-8; D is uncertain. Germline CDR1 is MNHGY and CDR2 is SAAAGT. V lost 6 bases to trimming and J lost 1 base, with 15 bases between them. The CDR3 extends over 15 amino acids. DNA for the CDR3: TGTGCCAGCAGGGCCTACAGCCGCGGGAACACTGAAGCTTTCTTT. Translated: CASRAYSRGNTEAFF.

This clone occurred a few times. V gene TRBV2 combines with J gene TRBJ1-1; D might be TRBD1 (5 bases). The germline V gene has CDR1 SNHLY and CDR2 FYNNEI. CDR3 length: 15 residues. With 7 bases removed from V and 4 bases from J, the gap between germline ends came to 19 bases. CDR3 bases: TGTGCCAGCAATACGCCTAGGGGAGAGGGCACTGAAGCTTTCTTT. It codes for CASNTPRGEGTEAFF.

In this sample, this clone is medium-sized. The chain is built from TRBV11-3 and TRBJ2-7; no clear D. Germline CDR1 reads SGHNT; CDR2 reads YENEEA. CDR3 length equals 15 residues. Trimming took off 3 bases at V and 0 bases at J, with 12 bases between the two ends. The CDR3 DNA reads as TGTGCCAGCAGCTTTCCTGGAAGCCTCTCCTACGAGCAGTACTTC. It yields the protein CASSFPGSLSYEQYF. The full variable domain, completed using reference TRBV11-3 and TRBJ2-7, is EAGVVQSPRYKIIEKKQPVAFWCNPISGHNTLYWYLQNLGQGPELLIRYENEEAVDDSQLPKDRFSAERLKGVDSTLKIQPAELGDSAVYLCASSFPGSLSYEQYFGPGTRLTVT.

In the case of this clone: Relative to the germline gene, one junction end is altered; a read error may explain this. The CDR3 region is CASRYWSGTGDGGYTF. The CDR3 DNA sequence: TGTGCCAGCAGGTACTGGTCCGGGACAGGGGACGGTGGCTACACCTTC. The V gene is TRBV6-7, the J gene TRBJ1-2; 10 positions match TRBD1. TRBV6-7 is given ORF status, its function remaining uncertain. This CDR3 spans 16 amino acids.

The V call is TRBV5-1, the J call TRBJ1-3, with D possibly being TRBD1 (6 bases). V lost 6 bases and J lost 0, with 13 bases in between. The germline gives CDR1 SGHRS, CDR2 YFSETQ. CDR3 size: 15 residues. The CDR3 DNA sequence: TGCGCCAGCAAAGGGGGACTCGGCTCTGGAAACACCATATATTTT. It is translated as CASKGGLGSGNTIYF.

In this sample, this clone turned up a few times. This chain connects TRBV25-1 to TRBJ2-1; D is ambiguous. V lost 0 bases, J lost 8 bases, and 5 bases lay in between. CDR3 length: 12 residues. CDR1 is MGHDK and CDR2 is SYGVNS in the germline V gene. The DNA for the CDR3 is TGTGCCAGCAGTGAATATGAGGATGAGCAGTTCTTC. The encoded protein is CASSEYEDEQFF.

This clone has just one count. The rearrangement links TRBV9 to TRBJ1-6; maybe TRBD1 (6 bases). Germline values: CDR1 SGDLS, CDR2 YYNGEE. The CDR3 runs to 12 residues. Trimming stripped 6 bases from V and 8 bases from J, with 9 bases between. The CDR3, as DNA: TGTGCCAGCACCAGGGGAGATTCACCCCTCCACTTT. Its translation: CASTRGDSPLHF.

This clone was detected a few times. The rearrangement uses TRBV4-1 and TRBJ1-2; the D gene is possibly TRBD1 (6 bases). The CDR3 runs to 16 residues. Trimming removed 0 bases from V and 4 bases from J, with 15 bases in between. Per the germline V gene, CDR1 is MGHRA and CDR2 is YSYEKL. CDR3 sequence reads: CASSQDGQGSIYGYTF. The CDR3 DNA is TGCGCCAGCAGCCAAGATGGTCAGGGGTCCATCTATGGCTACACCTTC.

This clone was counted a few times. The chain has TRBV5-1 and TRBJ1-1; D is perhaps TRBD1 (5 bases). Per germline, CDR1 SGHRS and CDR2 YFSETQ. The CDR3 totals 15 residues. The V end was cut by 0 bases, the J end by 1 base, with 10 bases between. The CDR3 spells CASSLVGGTNTEAFF. The DNA of the CDR3 is TGCGCCAGCAGCTTGGTCGGGGGGACGAACACTGAAGCTTTCTTT.

The rearrangement links TRBV6-8 to TRBJ1-1, with TRBD1 identical over 10 bases. CDR3 length: 16 amino acids. Germline CDR1 reads MNHGY; CDR2 reads SAAAGT. V shed 4 bases and J 5 bases; nucleotides not matched to a gene: 10. CDR3 sequence (DNA): TGTGCCAGCAGTTTCCCCCTTGGGGACAGGGGAACTGAAGCTTTCTTT. Its translation is CASSFPLGDRGTEAFF.

Within the sample, this clone is medium-sized. This chain joins TRBV11-3 and TRBJ2-7; TRBD2 aligns across 11 bases. The CDR3 sequence is 14 residues long. The trim removed 4 bases at V and 4 bases at J, leaving 3 bases unmatched. Germline V CDR1 and CDR2: SGHNT, YENEEA. The CDR3 region has the DNA TGTGCCAGCAGCTGGGGACTAGCGGAGTACGAGCAGTACTTC. Its protein product is CASSWGLAEYEQYF.